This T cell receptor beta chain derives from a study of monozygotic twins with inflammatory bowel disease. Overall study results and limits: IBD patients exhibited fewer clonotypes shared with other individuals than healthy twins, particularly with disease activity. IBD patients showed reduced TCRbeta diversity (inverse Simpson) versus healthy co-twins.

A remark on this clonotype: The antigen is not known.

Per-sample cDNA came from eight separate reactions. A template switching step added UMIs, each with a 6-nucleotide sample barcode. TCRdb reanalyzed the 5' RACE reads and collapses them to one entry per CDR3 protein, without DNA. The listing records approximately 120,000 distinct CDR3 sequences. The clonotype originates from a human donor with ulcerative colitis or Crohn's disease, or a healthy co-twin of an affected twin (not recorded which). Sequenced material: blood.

The CDR3 sequence: CATSRGLAGGTDTQYF. The rearrangement uses TRBV15 and TRBJ2-3. Per germline, CDR1 LNHNV and CDR2 YYDKDF (reference sequence). The CDR3 runs to 16 residues.